Following are 28 T cell receptor beta chains from one sample sequenced in a study of human T cells and chemical hapten exposure (dated by TCRdb to the early 2020s). During library preparation, unique molecular identifiers were attached to individual cDNA molecules so that TCRs could be counted quantitatively and reproducibly. TCRdb ran its own pipeline on the public reads, namely fastp trimming at Q25 and MiXCR clone calling, and kept in-frame beta chains. Duplicate CDR3 protein sequences are folded into a single record with the most common DNA and genes. The sample table contains 2,500 or so distinct CDR3 sequences; only one count was recorded for 46% of them. The ten largest make up around 10% of the sample. The treatment or condition label, read with the paper, signifies: therapeutic diphenylcyclopropenone sensitization with weekly scalp DPC. The specimen comprised whole blood, sampled before DPC sensitization or 2, 6, or about 24 weeks after (not recorded which). The receptor set was obtained from an adult with alopecia areata. Some clones in this sample may be carry-over from other donors' samples. This table probably holds off-target reads from a library built for another chain.

V and J are TRBV5-1 and TRBJ2-7; TRBD2 agrees at 10 bases. Germline assignment: CDR1 SGHRS and CDR2 YFSETQ. This CDR3 has 15 amino acids. V shed 0 bases, J shed 3 bases, and the junction held 3 bases outside the gene matches. CDR3 DNA sequence: TGCGCCAGCAGCTTGGTAGCGGGAGGACTCTACGAGCAGTACGTC. Its translation is CASSLVAGGLYEQYV.

This clonotype was counted a few times. The chain combines TRBV29-1 with TRBJ2-5, with unresolved D. Trimming removed 8 bases at V and 7 bases at J, with 14 bases between. CDR1 SQVTM and CDR2 ANQGSEA come from the germline V gene. The CDR3 extends over 11 amino acids. The CDR3 reads CSLRSLGTQYF. The CDR3 DNA reads as TGCAGCCTCCGAAGCCTGGGGACCCAGTACTTC.

This clonotype has just a few counts. V gene TRBV7-6 combines with J gene TRBJ2-3; TRBD2 agrees at 14 bases. CDR3 size: 16 residues. Germline CDR1 reads SGHVS; CDR2 reads FNYEAQ. V shed 1 base, J shed 8 bases, and the junction held 5 bases outside the gene matches. The CDR3 DNA reads TGTGCCAGCAGCTTAGGCGGGACTAGCGGGGGACTTACGCAGTATTTT. Protein sequence: CASSLGGTSGGLTQYF. Full variable domain (missing parts from reference TRBV7-6 and TRBJ2-3): GAGVSQSPRYKVTKRGQDVALRCDPISGHVSLYWYRQALGQGPEFLTYFNYEAQQDKSGLPNDRFSAERPEGSISTLTIQRTEQRDSAMYRCASSLGGTSGGLTQYFGPGTRLTVL.

This clonotype was seen more than once but under ten times. The rearrangement joins TRBV5-1 to TRBJ2-5, with 9 bases that match TRBD1. V trimming: 4 bases; J trimming: 6 bases; junction bases outside the gene matches: 4. The CDR3 sequence is 13 residues long. Germline CDR1 reads SGHRS; CDR2 reads YFSETQ. The CDR3 DNA sequence: TGCGCCAGCAGCATAACAGGGGGCAAGACCCAGTACTTC. Translating gives CASSITGGKTQYF.

This clonotype was observed a few times. The J gene is TRBJ2-5, the V gene TRBV7-6; D ambiguous. The germline gives CDR1 SGHVS, CDR2 FNYEAQ. The CDR3 is 13 residues long. V gave up 5 bases and J gave up 3 bases, with 10 bases separating them. Here the CDR3 reads CASSRHLEETQYF. In DNA form, the CDR3 reads TGTGCCAGCAGCCGACATCTGGAAGAGACCCAGTACTTC.

The table lists this clonotype with a count of one. The genes are TRBV4-3 and TRBJ2-6; D gene uncertain. CDR1 LGHNA and CDR2 YSLEER come from the germline V gene. The V end lost 5 bases, the J end lost 4 bases, and 12 bases lay between the germline ends. The CDR3 has 15 amino acids. The CDR3 loop is CASSFGRPGANVLTF. CDR3 DNA: TGCGCCAGCAGCTTCGGACGGCCCGGGGCCAACGTCCTGACTTTC.

The V and J genes are TRBV20-1 and TRBJ2-1; D may correspond to TRBD1 or TRBD2 (6 bases each). Trimming took 3 bases from V and 0 from J, leaving 15 bases between them. The germline gives CDR1 DFQATT, CDR2 SNEGSKA (reference sequence). The CDR3 is 16 residues long. Here the CDR3 DNA reads TGCAGTGCTAGTCGGGGGCTGGAGATCTCCTACAATGAGCAGTTCTTC. Its translation is CSASRGLEISYNEQFF.

This chain joins TRBV30 and TRBJ2-1; D is undetermined. There are 13 residues in the CDR3. Germline CDR1 and CDR2: GTSNPN and SVGIG (reference sequence). Trimming left V 0 bases short and J 8 bases short, with 11 bases between. This CDR3 is CAWSVRVPHEQFF. The CDR3, as DNA: TGTGCCTGGAGTGTACGGGTCCCACATGAGCAGTTCTTC. The full variable domain, completed using reference TRBV30 and TRBJ2-1, is SQTIHQWPATLVQPVGSPLSLECTVEGTSNPNLYWYRQAAGRGLQLLFYSVGIGQISSEVPQNLSASRPQDRQFILSSKKLLLSDSGFYLCAWSVRVPHEQFFGPGTRLTVL.

CDR3 nucleotides: TGTGCCAGCAGTCCCCCGGGACCCTTTTACGTC. Translated, it gives CASSPPGPFYV. This rearrangement joins TRBV6-2 or TRBV6-3 to TRBJ2-7, with D perhaps TRBD1 or TRBD2 (5 bases each). This CDR3 region has 11 residues. V was pared by 5 bases and J by 13 bases, with 15 bases between. Looked up from germline, CDR1 is MNHEY and CDR2 is SVGEGT.

The chain has TRBV7-7 and TRBJ2-2; the D is unclear. The CDR3 length is 13 residues. The V gene lost 5 bases and the J gene lost 6 bases, with 10 bases spanning the gap. Germline values: CDR1 SSHAT, CDR2 FNYEAQ (reference sequence). The CDR3 loop reads CASSQYSSGELFF. In nucleotides, the CDR3 is TGTGCCAGCAGCCAATACAGCTCCGGGGAGCTGTTTTTT.

A few counts support this clonotype. The chain combines TRBV20-1 with TRBJ2-3; tentatively, D is TRBD2 (6 bases). The ends were cut back, 4 bases at V and 3 bases at J, with 14 bases in the middle. CDR3 size: 14 residues. The germline V gene encodes CDR1 DFQATT and CDR2 SNEGSKA (reference sequence). The CDR3 is CSAISGGPTDTQYF. CDR3 nucleotide sequence: TGCAGTGCTATAAGCGGAGGGCCGACAGATACGCAGTATTTT.

The J gene is TRBJ2-3, the V gene TRBV6-5; TRBD1 aligns across 8 bases. In germline, CDR1 is MNHEY, CDR2 SVGAGI. J gave up 1 base and V 6 bases, and 3 bases lay outside the gene matches. The CDR3 has 14 residues. CDR3 loop: CASRRQGRTDTQYF. The CDR3, as DNA: TGTGCCAGCAGACGACAGGGGCGCACAGATACGCAGTATTTT.

This chain joins TRBV27 and TRBJ2-3; 8 nucleotides agree with TRBD2. Germline trimming cut 6 bases from V and 2 bases from J; bases unmatched to any gene: 10. This CDR3 spans 16 amino acids. Germline-derived CDR1 and CDR2 are MNHEY and SMNVEV (reference sequence). The DNA of the CDR3 is TGTGCCAGCAGCCTCGTTAGCGGGGCCGTCACAGATACGCAGTATTTT. It yields the protein CASSLVSGAVTDTQYF.

This clonotype was seen a handful of times. The J gene is TRBJ2-1, the V gene TRBV7-8, with no clear D. Germline CDR1 reads SGHVS; CDR2 reads FQNEAQ. This CDR3 is 11 amino acids long. The V end lost 2 bases, the J end lost 7 bases, and 3 bases lay between the germline ends. This CDR3 reads CASSLKNEQFF. In nucleotides, the CDR3 is TGTGCCAGCAGCTTAAAGAATGAGCAGTTCTTC.

The chain joins TRBV20-1 to TRBJ1-2; 8 nucleotides align to TRBD1. This CDR3 region has 12 residues. The ends lost 5 bases at V and 2 bases at J; junction bases unmatched: 1. The V gene's germline CDR1 is DFQATT and CDR2 SNEGSKA (reference sequence). The CDR3 DNA sequence: TGCAGTGCTCAGGGGGCGAACTATGGCTACACCTTC. It translates to CSAQGANYGYTF.

This clonotype appeared once. The rearrangement links TRBV29-1 to TRBJ2-3; 7 positions agree with TRBD2. The CDR3 length is 15 residues. The germline V gene encodes CDR1 SQVTM and CDR2 ANQGSEA. Trimming took 4 bases from V and 2 from J; bases not matched to a gene: 9. CDR3 DNA sequence: TGCAGCGTTGCGGGACTAAAGGGATTCACAGATACGCAGTATTTT. Protein: CSVAGLKGFTDTQYF.

This rearrangement joins TRBV12-3 or TRBV12-4 to TRBJ2-1; D is possibly TRBD2 (5 bases). Deletions cut 5 bases from V and 6 bases from J, with 5 bases between. The CDR3 spans 11 residues. For the CDR3, the DNA is TGTGCCAGCAGTGGAGGCAATGAGCAGTTCTTC. Its protein is CASSGGNEQFF.

This clonotype has a handful of counts. The chain has TRBV20-1 and TRBJ2-2; D assignment may be TRBD1 or TRBD2 (6 bases each). The germline V gene has CDR1 DFQATT and CDR2 SNEGSKA (reference sequence). V gave up 5 bases and J gave up 0 bases, with 13 bases separating them. This CDR3 spans 15 amino acids. The CDR3 is CSARTGTANTGELFF. The DNA for the CDR3 is TGCAGTGCTCGAACAGGGACTGCGAACACCGGGGAGCTGTTTTTT.

The chain is built from TRBV11-2 and TRBJ2-3, with D unresolved. The CDR3 consists of 13 residues. V was shortened by 3 bases and J by 0 bases, with 4 bases between the two germline ends. The germline V gene encodes CDR1 SGHAT and CDR2 FQNNGV. CDR3: CASSFGSTDTQYF. Here the CDR3 DNA reads TGTGCCAGCAGCTTCGGCAGCACAGATACGCAGTATTTT.

The chain has TRBV20-1 and TRBJ2-5; D may be TRBD1 (6 bases). CDR3 length equals 14 residues. Germline loops: CDR1 DFQATT, CDR2 SNEGSKA (reference sequence). V lost 3 bases, J lost 4 bases, and 15 bases lay in between. The CDR3 region is CSARDPSGAETQYF. Written as DNA, the CDR3 is TGCAGTGCTAGGGACCCCTCAGGGGCAGAGACCCAGTACTTC.

The genes are TRBV12-3 or TRBV12-4 and TRBJ2-1; the D gene is possibly TRBD2 (7 bases). V lost 7 bases and J lost 9, with 16 bases in between. The CDR3 consists of 13 residues. DNA of the CDR3: TGTGCCAGCACCACAGGCGGGGGCCGTGAGCAGTTCTTC. Its translation is CASTTGGGREQFF.

The chain links TRBV20-1 to TRBJ2-1; D is unresolved. Germline CDR1 DFQATT, CDR2 SNEGSKA (reference sequence). V shed 1 base and J shed 6 bases, with 13 bases lying between them. This CDR3 spans 14 amino acids. The CDR3 nucleotides read TGCAGTGCTAGAGTTCAGAGGCAGTCCAATGAGCAGTTCTTC. Residues: CSARVQRQSNEQFF.

This clonotype has more than one count but fewer than ten. V and J are TRBV20-1 and TRBJ2-1; 10 positions match TRBD1. CDR1 and CDR2 from the germline V gene are DFQATT and SNEGSKA (reference sequence). J lost 6 bases, V lost 5 bases, and 7 bases had no gene match. This CDR3 has 14 amino acids. The CDR3 protein is CSASGTGVINEQFF. The DNA of the CDR3 is TGCAGTGCTTCCGGGACAGGGGTGATCAATGAGCAGTTCTTC.

The chain combines TRBV27 with TRBJ2-3; unclear D gene. There are 13 residues in the CDR3. Trimming left V 6 bases short and J 6 bases short, with 13 bases between. Germline V gene lookup returns CDR1 MNHEY and CDR2 SMNVEV (reference sequence). CDR3 bases: TGTGCCAGCAGCCGGATAACTTATGATACGCAGTATTTT. This codes for CASSRITYDTQYF.

The chain links TRBV18 to TRBJ2-5; D gene uncertain. V lost 4 bases to trimming and J lost 5 bases, with 14 bases between them. This CDR3 has 14 residues. Germline loops: CDR1 KGHSH, CDR2 LQKENI. DNA of the CDR3: TGTGCCAGCTCACTCAGGACCAGCCCCGAGACCCAGTACTTC. Translation gives CASSLRTSPETQYF.

The chain recombines TRBV18 with TRBJ1-4, with a tentative D call TRBD1 (6 bases). This CDR3 comprises 14 residues. The ends were cut back, 3 bases at V and 4 bases at J, with 9 bases in the middle. From germline, CDR1 is KGHSH and CDR2 LQKENI. CDR3 bases: TGTGCCAGCTCACCTCCGGACAGTAATGAAAAACTGTTTTTT. This gives the protein CASSPPDSNEKLFF.

V gene TRBV10-1 combines with J gene TRBJ2-7; the D gene could be TRBD1 or TRBD2 (6 bases each). Germline CDR1 and CDR2: WNHNN and SYGVQD (reference sequence). V lost 6 bases and J lost 4, with 16 bases in between. This CDR3 contains 14 residues. The CDR3 DNA follows: TGCGCCAGCAGACGTACAGGGAGGCCTTACGAGCAGTACTTC. Its protein is CASRRTGRPYEQYF.

The chain couples TRBV6-2 or TRBV6-3 to TRBJ2-7; D gene uncertain. The germline V and J ends were trimmed by 0 bases and 4 bases, with 16 bases remaining between them. The CDR3 spans 16 residues. CDR1 and CDR2 (germline): MNHEY, SVGEGT. The DNA for the CDR3 is TGTGCCAGCAGTTACTCGGAATCTCGGCCAAGTTACGAGCAGTACGTC. Protein product: CASSYSESRPSYEQYV.